The rows below give T cell receptor beta chains drawn from one sample of a study of CD8+ T cells in alopecia areata. Clones were read by immunoSEQ multiplex PCR, and TCRdb kept only the in-frame ones, dropping some. Here the sample spans approximately 99,000 clones, 58% being singletons. Sample: NKG2D-low CD8+ T cells sorted from blood. Receptors originate from a human donor with alopecia areata. The CDR3 runs from the conserved cysteine through the conserved F or W. The D gene is left open where the match is weak. Rows give clone size only sometimes, using once, few, many, or a class for an expanded clone.

V gene	clone size	J gene	D gene	CDR3 DNA	CDR3 protein
TRBV29-1	NA	TRBJ1-1	TRBD1	TGCAGCGTCGACCGACAGGGGGAAGCTTTCTTT	CSVDRQGEAFF
TRBV5-1	NA	TRBJ2-1	TRBD2	TGCGCCAGCAGCTTGAGTCCTAGCGGCACTTACAATGAGCAGTTCTTC	CASSLSPSGTYNEQFF
TRBV13	NA	TRBJ1-1	NA	TGTGCCAGCAGCCAGACAAGGACAGTCACTGAAGCTTTCTTT	CASSQTRTVTEAFF
TRBV6-5	NA	TRBJ2-5	TRBD1	TGTGCCAGCAGTAGGGACAGCGAAACCCAAGAGACCCAGTACTTC	CASSRDSETQETQYF
TRBV10-3	NA	TRBJ2-1	TRBD2	TGTGCCATCAGTGAAGATCGCGGGAGGGCCCGGGAGCAGTTCTTC	CAISEDRGRAREQFF
TRBV7-9	NA	TRBJ2-3	TRBD2	TGTGCCAGCAGCCCGGGGACTAGCATCGATACGCAGTATTTT	CASSPGTSIDTQYF
TRBV5-1	NA	TRBJ2-7	TRBD2	TGCGCCAGCAGCTATCGGACTAGCGGAAGTTACGAGCAGTACTTC	CASSYRTSGSYEQYF
TRBV28	NA	TRBJ1-2	NA	TGTGCCAGCAGTTTGTCCTCACCAACTTTCGGCTATGGCTACACCTTC	CASSLSSPTFGYGYTF
TRBV9	few	TRBJ2-7	NA	TGTGCCAGCAGCCCACAGGACGGAACCTACGAGCAGTACTTC	CASSPQDGTYEQYF
TRBV7-9	few	TRBJ2-5	NA	TGTGCCAGCAGCCCTGCGGCAGAGAGGGAGACCCAGTACTTC	CASSPAAERETQYF
TRBV2	NA	TRBJ2-7	NA	TGTGCCAGCAGTGTTAGCGGATTGCCCTACGAGCAGTACTTC	CASSVSGLPYEQYF
TRBV13	NA	TRBJ2-1	TRBD2	TGTGCCAGCAGCCAACGACTAGCGGTTCACAATGAGCAGTTCTTC	CASSQRLAVHNEQFF
TRBV11-2	NA	TRBJ2-1	NA	TGTGCCAGCAGCTATTCCCGGGTCCTACCTTACATTGAGCAGTTCTTC	CASSYSRVLPYIEQFF
TRBV19	few	TRBJ2-7	TRBD1	TGTGCCAGTAGCATAGGACAGGCCTACGAGCAGTACTTC	CASSIGQAYEQYF
TRBV6-5	NA	TRBJ1-5	TRBD1	TGTGCCAGCAGTGCTACAGGGGCGGATCAGCCCCAGCATTTT	CASSATGADQPQHF
TRBV6-1	NA	TRBJ1-1	TRBD1	TGTGCCAGCAGTGGAGGGACAGGGATTGAAGCTTTCTTT	CASSGGTGIEAFF
TRBV27	NA	TRBJ1-5	TRBD1	TGTGCCAGCAGGGACAGGGCTCGGCAGCCCCAGCATTTT	CASRDRARQPQHF
TRBV5-1	once	TRBJ2-1	NA	TGCGCCAGCAGCTTGGTCAGGAACAACGAGCAGTTCTTC	CASSLVRNNEQFF
TRBV7-2	NA	TRBJ2-1	TRBD2	TGTGCCAGCAGCTTTCTAGCGGGGTCCCGTAATGAGCAGTTCTTC	CASSFLAGSRNEQFF
TRBV27	NA	TRBJ2-6	NA	TGTGCCAGCAGAATGGGACCCTCTGGGGCCAACGTCCTGACTTTC	CASRMGPSGANVLTF
TRBV27	NA	TRBJ2-5	TRBD2	TGTGCCAGCGCCCAGCGGGAGAGACCGGGGCGGGAGACCCAGTACTTC	CASAQRERPGRETQYF